Given below is one TCR beta chain in context. The antigen remains unidentified. This entry comes from a study of response to subunit inactivated influenza vaccine. Findings and caveats of the study: The authors put forward the suggestion that each seasonal influenza vaccination may bring in only a limited number of new T cells.

One entry per CDR3 protein, called by TCRdb with MiXCR from the RT-PCR reads. The data hold 800,000 to 1,000,000 distinct CDR3 sequences, with 21% observed a single time. The source material was PBMCs from blood, sampled around 5 days after vaccination. The source of this sequence is a man aged 45 to 65 who received an inactivated influenza vaccine.

CDR3 nucleotide sequence: TGTGCCAGCAGCTCCCTCTCCAAGCCCACTGAAGCTTTCTTT. Amino acid sequence: CASSSLSKPTEAFF. The chain uses TRBV7-9 and TRBJ1-1, with D unresolved. Germline V gives CDR1 SEHNR, CDR2 FQNEAQ (reference sequence). Trimming left V 4 bases short and J 4 bases short, with 13 bases between. The length of the CDR3 is 14 residues.